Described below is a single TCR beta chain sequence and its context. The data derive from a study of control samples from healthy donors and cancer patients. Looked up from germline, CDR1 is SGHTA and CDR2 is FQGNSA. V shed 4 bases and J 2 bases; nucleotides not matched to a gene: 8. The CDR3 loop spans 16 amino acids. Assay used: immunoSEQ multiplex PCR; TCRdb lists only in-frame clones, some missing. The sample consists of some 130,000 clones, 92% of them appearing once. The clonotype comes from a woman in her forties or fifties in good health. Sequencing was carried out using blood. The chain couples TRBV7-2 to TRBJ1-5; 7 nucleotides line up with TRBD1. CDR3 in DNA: TGTGCCAGCAGCTCAACCGGACAGGCGGGCAATCAGCCCCAGCATTTT. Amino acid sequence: CASSSTGQAGNQPQHF.